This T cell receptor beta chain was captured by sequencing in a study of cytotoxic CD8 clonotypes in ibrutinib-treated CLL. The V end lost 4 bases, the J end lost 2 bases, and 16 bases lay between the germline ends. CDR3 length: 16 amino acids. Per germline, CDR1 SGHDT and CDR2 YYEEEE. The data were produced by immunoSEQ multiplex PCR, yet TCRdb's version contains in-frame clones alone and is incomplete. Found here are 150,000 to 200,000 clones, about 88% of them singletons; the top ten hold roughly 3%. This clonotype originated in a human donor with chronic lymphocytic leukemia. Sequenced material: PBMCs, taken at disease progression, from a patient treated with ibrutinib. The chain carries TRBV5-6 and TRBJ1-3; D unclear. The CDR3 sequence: CASSPNPYSAGNTIYF. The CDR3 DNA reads TGTGCCAGCAGCCCAAACCCGTACAGCGCTGGAAACACCATATATTTT. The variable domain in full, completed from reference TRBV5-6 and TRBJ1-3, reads DAGVTQSPTHLIKTRGQQVTLRCSPKSGHDTVSWYQQALGQGPQFIFQYYEEEERQRGNFPDRFSGHQFPNYSSELNVNALLLGDSALYLCASSPNPYSAGNTIYFGEGSWLTVV.